This TCR beta chain was identified during a study of a mutant IDH1 vaccine in newly diagnosed glioma. Per the germline V gene, CDR1 is SGHRS and CDR2 is YFSETQ. The V end lost 0 bases, the J end lost 4 bases, and 16 bases lay between the germline ends. The length of the CDR3 is 16 residues. Profiled with immunoSEQ multiplex PCR; TCRdb holds only in-frame clones, not every one. The data contain about 98,000 clones, roughly 90% of them singletons. Indicated time point: baseline, week 1 (first vaccination visit). Sample treatment: pre-vaccination baseline after standard-of-care therapy. Material: PBMCs, obtained from a glioma patient treated with radiotherapy, temozolomide or both. The V gene is TRBV5-1, the J gene TRBJ1-1; a possible D gene is TRBD1 (5 bases). The TCR sequence derives from a woman in her fifties or sixties with glioma. The CDR3 sequence is CASSLEVQGSGTEAFF. CDR3 DNA sequence: TGCGCCAGCAGCTTGGAGGTCCAGGGATCGGGCACTGAAGCTTTCTTT.